What follows is one T cell receptor (beta chain) and its context. Antigen unknown. This may stem from a read error, because a much larger clone lies one nucleotide away. This sample is drawn from a study of tumor and adjacent non-tumor tissue in lung cancer. Study overall: There were 11 to 13 adenocarcinoma, a couple of squamous cell carcinoma and 1 small cell lung cancer cases.

RNA was extracted from bulk tissue without any cell sorting. The germline V gene encodes CDR1 MNHNY and CDR2 SVGAGI (reference sequence). V gave up 9 bases and J gave up 6 bases; unmatched junction bases: 17. This CDR3 comprises 15 residues. Regarding the study as a whole: Higher tumor TCR diversity was associated with shorter survival.

The library came from three nested PCR rounds adapted from ARM-PCR protocols. MiXCR, run by TCRdb on the multiplex PCR reads, gives a single entry per CDR3 protein. The top ten hold more than 14% of the sample, which has approximately 90,000 distinct CDR3 sequences, roughly 62% seen once. Material for sequencing was lung tumor tissue. The chain employs TRBV6-6 and TRBJ2-7, with 7 bases matching TRBD1. This clonotype was obtained from a man between 65 and 85 years old with non-small cell lung cancer. CDR3 amino acids: CASTQGVKGHGEQYF. DNA of the CDR3: TGTGCCAGTACTCAGGGGGTTAAGGGACACGGCGAGCAGTACTTC.